This T cell receptor beta chain came from a study of cytomegalovirus exposure and HLA in healthy donors. About the research overall: The roughly 120 million unique TCR beta sequences, from 150 million to 200 million T cells, were found by an earlier analysis.

PCR used 60 Vbeta primers and 13 Jbeta primers. Clones were read by immunoSEQ multiplex PCR, and TCRdb kept only the in-frame ones, dropping some. The table lists roughly 83,000 clones, under 80% of them singletons. Overall study findings and caveats: CMV antigen specificity was confirmed in vitro for three CMV-associated chains.

As regards this clone: Antigen unknown.

The CDR3 consists of 14 residues. Germline V gives CDR1 LNHDA, CDR2 SQIVND (reference sequence). V gave up 3 bases and J gave up 6 bases, with 9 bases separating them. The rearrangement uses TRBV19 and TRBJ1-6; tentative D call: TRBD1 (6 bases). Source material: PBMCs. This receptor was taken from a man in his sixties in good health and CMV-seronegative. The DNA for the CDR3 is TGTGCCAGTAGTATGGCCAGGGGTAATTCACCCCTCCACTTT. Translation gives CASSMARGNSPLHF.